This TCR beta chain was retrieved from a study of blood T cell repertoires in COVID-19. Study background: The analysed material was cDNA or gDNA that came from T cells, B-cell-depleted T cells, or PBMCs.

Losses at the gene ends were 6 bases for V and 0 bases for J; bases not matched to a gene: 14. The CDR3 contains 17 residues. Germline loops: CDR1 SGHVS, CDR2 FNYEAQ. How the authors handled the data: From reference gene primer amplification, estimates of nucleated cell counts were derived. The assay was immunoSEQ multiplex PCR, and TCRdb's table has in-frame clones only and misses some. V, J and clone size were drawn from that table, and D and trimming were deduced from the DNA. The sample carries more than 120,000 clones, about nine tenths recorded once. This TCR was sampled from a man between 45 and 60 years old who had recovered from COVID-19. The sequencing input was peripheral blood. The chain links TRBV7-6 to TRBJ2-7; 7 bases map to TRBD1. CDR3 bases: TGTGCCAGCAGTTCCACCATTACAGGGGAGAACTCCTACGAGCAGTACTTC. Its translation: CASSSTITGENSYEQYF.